This TCR beta chain was recorded in a study of shared clonotypes between healthy human individuals. Study observations and caveats: Clonotype sharing levels among donors were expected to vary with sequencing depth. Rarefaction curves obtained for sorted subsets showed sequencing incomplete despite large depth.

Libraries were prepared by immunoSEQ multiplex PCR; TCRdb keeps only in-frame clonotypes and omits some of them. The sample shows over a million clones, approximately 98.5% of them seen only once. This clone was picked up one time. Antigen unknown. CD4+ cells yielded CD45RA+ naive and CD45RA-negative memory subsets. This clonotype was sampled from a man aged 25 to 40 in good health. Source material: naive CD4+ T cells sorted from blood. Subset defined: CD45RA+ positively selected.

The CDR3 reads CASSLRAQGHEQFF. The CDR3 DNA follows: TGTGCCAGCAGTTTGAGGGCACAGGGGCATGAGCAGTTCTTC. The chain couples TRBV6-5 to TRBJ2-1; 7 bases are a match to TRBD1. Germline values: CDR1 MNHEY, CDR2 SVGAGI. The CDR3 extends over 14 amino acids. Trimming removed 4 bases from V and 8 bases from J; junction bases left unmatched: 8.